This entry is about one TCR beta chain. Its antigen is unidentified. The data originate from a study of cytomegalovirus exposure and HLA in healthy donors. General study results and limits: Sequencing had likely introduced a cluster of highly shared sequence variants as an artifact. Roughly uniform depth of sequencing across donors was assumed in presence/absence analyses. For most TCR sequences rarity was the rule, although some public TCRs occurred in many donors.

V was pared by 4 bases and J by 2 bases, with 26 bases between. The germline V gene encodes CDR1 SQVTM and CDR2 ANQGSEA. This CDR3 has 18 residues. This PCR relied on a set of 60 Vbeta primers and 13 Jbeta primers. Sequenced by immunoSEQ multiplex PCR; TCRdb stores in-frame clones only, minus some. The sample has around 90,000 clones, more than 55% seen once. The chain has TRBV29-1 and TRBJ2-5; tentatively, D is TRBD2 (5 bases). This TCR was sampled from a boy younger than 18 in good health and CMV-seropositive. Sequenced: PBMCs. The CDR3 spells CSVGLEEQSTIGQETQYF. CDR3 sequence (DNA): TGCAGCGTTGGTCTGGAGGAACAGTCCACGATTGGGCAAGAGACCCAGTACTTC.